This T cell receptor beta chain was observed in a study of T cell changes during pregnancy in multiple sclerosis. The table came from immunoSEQ multiplex PCR; TCRdb's copy has only in-frame clones and leaves some out. Here the sample spans 70,000 to 75,000 clones, 85% to 95% being singletons. The CDR3 totals 14 residues. The V end was cut by 3 bases, the J end by 6 bases, with 12 bases between. CDR1 MNHEY and CDR2 SMNVEV come from the germline V gene (reference sequence). The rearrangement uses TRBV27 and TRBJ2-4, with a possible D match to TRBD2 (6 bases). The specimen comprised peripheral blood, sampled before pregnancy. This clonotype originated in a female donor with multiple sclerosis, enrolled in a pregnancy study. The CDR3 nucleotides read TGTGCCAGCAGTTTCGTGGGACTCGGAAACATTCAGTACTTC. It yields the protein CASSFVGLGNIQYF.